This T cell receptor (beta chain) was profiled in a study of T cell repertoires in cytomegalovirus infection. The overall study: The study used recently identified HLA-C-restricted and well-studied HLA-B-restricted CMV epitopes. Study results and limitations: Cumulative frequency of public TCR beta families picked out carriers of CMV plus the relevant HLA. The ex vivo response was dominated by HLA-C-restricted CMV-specific TCR beta clonotypes.

This clonotype came up a few times. The antigen remains unidentified. Each CDR3 protein gets one entry after TCRdb re-called the reads with MiXCR. The table records 680,000 or so distinct CDR3 sequences, around 35% of them present only once. Germline V gene lookup returns CDR1 MNHNY and CDR2 SVGAGI (reference sequence). V gave up 7 bases and J gave up 9 bases, with 16 bases separating them. The CDR3 totals 13 residues. The chain employs TRBV6-6 and TRBJ2-1; maybe TRBD1 (5 bases). This TCR came from a human donor in good health (CMV status not recorded). Some clones in this sample may be carry-over from other donors' samples. Here the sequenced sample was cultured PBMCs, taken from culture after CMV antigen stimulation. CDR3 in DNA: TGTGCCAGCACACAGGTCGGTCTCGGTGAGCAGTTCTTC. Its protein is CASTQVGLGEQFF.